Here is one T cell receptor (beta chain) with its context. The sample is drawn from a study of blood T cell repertoires in COVID-19. Overall study context: The origin of the acute and convalescent COVID-19 samples was the United States, Italy and Spain. PBMCs, B-cell-depleted T cells, or T cells were the source of the cDNA or gDNA that made up the material.

As processed by the authors: Reference gene primer amplification yielded estimated nucleated cell counts. TCRdb's copy holds only in-frame clones and misses some; the assay was immunoSEQ multiplex PCR. For V, J and clone size, that table is used; D and trimming come from the DNA. The repertoire consists of more than 150,000 clones, with 79% occurring once and the leading ten covering roughly 17%. The V segment lost 0 bases and the J segment 4 bases; nucleotides outside the gene matches: 7. Germline CDR1 LGHNA, CDR2 YSLEER. The length of the CDR3 is 16 residues. The genes are TRBV4-3 and TRBJ2-7; 9 positions agree with TRBD2. This receptor was taken from a man aged 60 to 69 with active or convalescent COVID-19. The material sequenced was peripheral blood. CDR3 in DNA: TGCGCCAGCAGCCAAGAGGGGGGACTAGCTACTTACGAGCAGTACTTC. Translation: CASSQEGGLATYEQYF.